This T cell receptor beta chain was documented in a study of shared clonotypes between healthy human individuals. Study-level results: Only blood was sampled, and tissue TCR repertoires likely differ from blood ones.

This CDR3 spans 17 amino acids. J gave up 0 bases and V 1 base, and 6 bases lay outside the gene matches. Germline loops: CDR1 SGDLS, CDR2 YYNGEE. For this clone: Its matching antigen is unknown.

Measured with immunoSEQ multiplex PCR; TCRdb has only the in-frame clones, and not every one. The sample lists some 2.1 million clones; 85% to 95% were seen once. This receptor was obtained from a man younger than 35 in good health. The chain is built from TRBV9 and TRBJ2-3; TRBD2 agrees at 9 bases. The sequenced material came from naive CD4+ T cells sorted from blood. As for subset: CD45RA+ positively selected. CDR3 loop: CASSVLPSGTSTDTQYF. CDR3 bases: TGTGCCAGCAGCGTACTCCCTAGCGGGACAAGCACAGATACGCAGTATTTT.